The 21 T cell receptor beta chains reported below all come from one sample, sequenced in a study of blood T cell repertoires in COVID-19. Sequencing used immunoSEQ multiplex PCR; TCRdb keeps in-frame clones, though not all of them. Of roughly 89,000 clones listed, 80% to 90% are singletons. Sample: peripheral blood. These receptors were taken from an elderly woman with acute or convalescent COVID-19.

The gene calls are TRBV7-8 and TRBJ1-5, with TRBD1 as a possible D gene (5 bases). The CDR3 runs 14 residues. The V gene lost 6 bases and the J gene lost 0 bases, with 9 bases spanning the gap. The V gene's germline CDR1 is SGHVS and CDR2 FQNEAQ. This chain's CDR3 is CASSSQVSNQPQHF. The CDR3 DNA is TGTGCCAGCAGTTCACAGGTTAGCAATCAGCCCCAGCATTTT.

V gene TRBV11-3 combines with J gene TRBJ1-4; no firm D call. Germline CDR1 reads SGHNT; CDR2 reads YENEEA. This CDR3 is built from 13 residues. The V end lost 3 bases, the J end lost 2 bases, and 4 bases lay between the germline ends. The CDR3 DNA sequence: TGTGCCAGCAGCTTTATCACTAATGAAAAACTGTTTTTT. It codes for CASSFITNEKLFF.

The rearrangement links TRBV2 to TRBJ1-1; no clear D gene. From germline, CDR1 is SNHLY and CDR2 FYNNEI. The CDR3 covers 14 residues. V lost 5 bases, J lost 2 bases, and 12 bases lay in between. The CDR3 bases are TGTGCCAGCAGTTCCGACGCGGGAAACACTGAAGCTTTCTTT. It yields the protein CASSSDAGNTEAFF.

The J gene is TRBJ2-2, the V gene TRBV5-4; a possible D gene is TRBD1 (5 bases). The CDR3 runs 15 residues. Germline loops: CDR1 SGHNT, CDR2 YYREEE (reference sequence). V was shortened by 0 bases and J by 3 bases, with 9 bases between the two germline ends. The CDR3 region is CASSLEGAHTGELFF. CDR3 sequence (DNA): TGTGCCAGCAGCTTGGAAGGGGCACACACCGGGGAGCTGTTTTTT.

The V call is TRBV6-5, the J call TRBJ1-2; TRBD1 agrees at 7 bases. Germline V CDR1 and CDR2: MNHEY, SVGAGI. The CDR3 has 16 residues. J lost 8 bases, V lost 4 bases, and 16 bases had no gene match. The CDR3 DNA is TGTGCCAGCAGTTCGACAGGGACAAGTCCCCCCGGGGGCTACACCTTC. Translation gives CASSSTGTSPPGGYTF.

The chain couples TRBV7-2 to TRBJ1-1; no reliable D call. The V end was cut by 4 bases, the J end by 1 base, with 16 bases between. The germline gives CDR1 SGHTA, CDR2 FQGNSA. The CDR3 consists of 16 residues. The CDR3 spells CASSSPPGRPNTEAFF. Written as DNA, the CDR3 is TGTGCCAGCAGCTCACCCCCCGGCAGGCCGAACACTGAAGCTTTCTTT.

The chain has TRBV30 and TRBJ2-1, with 9 bases fitting TRBD1. CDR3 length: 14 amino acids. The ends lost 3 bases at V and 7 bases at J; junction bases unmatched: 7. Germline lookup yields CDR1 GTSNPN and CDR2 SVGIG (reference sequence). CDR3 DNA sequence: TGTGCCTGGAGCCGCGGACAGGGGAAAAATGAGCAGTTCTTC. The encoded protein is CAWSRGQGKNEQFF.

A single count supports this clone. The rearrangement uses TRBV28 and TRBJ1-5; D is undetermined. There are 14 residues in the CDR3. V gave up 5 bases and J gave up 10 bases, with 18 bases separating them. Germline values: CDR1 MDHEN, CDR2 SYDVKM. This CDR3 reads CASSPGQFGRPQHF. In DNA, the CDR3 is TGTGCCAGCAGTCCGGGCCAGTTTGGGAGACCCCAGCATTTT.

The sample holds a few counts of this clone. The rearrangement uses TRBV15 and TRBJ1-2; 7 bases line up with TRBD1. J lost 6 bases, V lost 3 bases, and 7 bases had no gene match. From germline, CDR1 is LNHNV and CDR2 YYDKDF (reference sequence). The CDR3 runs to 14 residues. This CDR3 reads CATSRKTGKDGYTF. DNA for the CDR3: TGTGCCACCAGCAGGAAGACAGGGAAGGATGGCTACACCTTC. Looking up the rest from reference TRBV15 and TRBJ1-2 gives the full variable domain: DAMVIQNPRYQVTQFGKPVTLSCSQTLNHNVMYWYQQKSSQAPKLLFHYYDKDFNNEADTPDNFQSRRPNTSFCFLDIRSPGLGDTAMYLCATSRKTGKDGYTFGSGTRLTVV.

The genes are TRBV28 and TRBJ2-7; 10 bases align to TRBD1. V lost 9 bases, J lost 3 bases, and 8 bases stayed unmatched. The CDR3 sequence is 14 residues long. From germline, CDR1 is MDHEN and CDR2 SYDVKM. Here the CDR3 DNA reads TGTGCCAGTCGACAGGGGGCCCCTCTCTACGAGCAGTACTTC. Translation: CASRQGAPLYEQYF.

The chain joins TRBV7-9 to TRBJ2-7; no reliable D call. V gave up 1 base and J gave up 2 bases, with 6 bases separating them. Germline V gene sequence: CDR1 SEHNR, CDR2 FQNEAQ (reference sequence). The CDR3 covers 13 residues. In nucleotides, the CDR3 is TGTGCCAGCAGCTTAGGCGGCCCCTACGAGCAGTACTTC. Protein: CASSLGGPYEQYF.

This clone was observed once. The rearrangement joins TRBV11-1 to TRBJ2-6; 10 nucleotides match TRBD1. CDR1 and CDR2 from the germline V gene are SGHAT and FQDESV (reference sequence). After removal of 5 bases from V and 2 bases from J, the junction contained 3 bases not matched to a gene. This CDR3 is 16 amino acids long. CDR3 amino acids: CASSLGQGAGANVLTF. In nucleotides, the CDR3 is TGTGCCAGCAGCCTCGGACAGGGGGCTGGGGCCAACGTCCTGACTTTC.

The chain uses TRBV6-5 and TRBJ1-2; TRBD1 matches 7 bases. V trimming: 5 bases; J trimming: 8 bases; junction bases outside the gene matches: 5. Germline CDR1 reads MNHEY; CDR2 reads SVGAGI. CDR3 length: 12 residues. Written as DNA, the CDR3 is TGTGCCAGCAGTACCACAGGGGAGGGCTACACCTTC. This encodes CASSTTGEGYTF.

The gene calls are TRBV18 and TRBJ1-5; D gene unclear. The length of the CDR3 is 14 residues. V gave up 2 bases and J gave up 0 bases, with 5 bases separating them. The germline gives CDR1 KGHSH, CDR2 LQKENI. The CDR3 is CASSPIFSNQPQHF. The CDR3 DNA is TGTGCCAGCTCACCAATCTTTAGCAATCAGCCCCAGCATTTT.

V usage is TRBV10-1 and J usage is TRBJ1-2; D possibly corresponds to TRBD1 (5 bases). V shed 1 base and J shed 4 bases, with 7 bases lying between them. Looked up from germline, CDR1 is WNHNN and CDR2 is SYGVQD (reference sequence). The CDR3 is made up of 13 amino acids. The CDR3 bases are TGCGCCAGCAGTGAGTGGCAGGGCTATGGCTACACCTTC. The encoded protein is CASSEWQGYGYTF.

This clone was counted only a few times. The rearrangement uses TRBV11-2 and TRBJ1-1, with D possibly matching TRBD1 (6 bases). Germline assignment: CDR1 SGHAT and CDR2 FQNNGV. The length of the CDR3 is 15 residues. V was pared by 0 bases and J by 6 bases, with 14 bases between. CDR3 sequence: CASSLDLGAPAEAFF. DNA for the CDR3: TGTGCCAGCAGCTTAGATCTGGGGGCGCCCGCTGAAGCTTTCTTT.

Comments on this clone: This sample also contains other DNA sequences that code for the same CDR3. The chain uses TRBV3-1 (or the pseudogene TRBV3-2) and TRBJ1-2, with D possibly TRBD1 on 6 matching bases. V lost 4 bases to trimming and J lost 2 bases, with 8 bases between them. The germline V gene has CDR1 LGHDT and CDR2 YNNKEL (reference sequence). The CDR3 contains 13 residues. The CDR3 nucleotides are TGTGCCAGCAGCCCCACAGGGAACTATGGCTACACCTTC. It yields the protein CASSPTGNYGYTF.

V gene TRBV4-1 combines with J gene TRBJ1-2; no clear D. There are 13 residues in the CDR3. The germline CDR1 and CDR2 sequences are MGHRA and YSYEKL. V was pared by 1 base and J by 7 bases, with 10 bases between. In nucleotides, the CDR3 is TGCGCCAGCAGCCAAGGACTCTTTTTTGGCTACACCTTC. It is translated as CASSQGLFFGYTF.

This clone appeared once. The chain employs TRBV6-4 and TRBJ2-3, with 8 nucleotides matching TRBD2. The CDR3 length is 15 residues. V dropped 4 bases and J dropped 5; count of bases not matched to a gene: 8. The germline CDR1 and CDR2 sequences are MRHNA and SNTAGT. CDR3 sequence reads: CASSVLAGGKDTQYF. As DNA, the CDR3 is TGTGCCAGCAGTGTCCTGGCGGGGGGAAAAGATACGCAGTATTTT.

The chain carries TRBV9 and TRBJ1-4; D is perhaps TRBD1 (6 bases). Trimming removed 0 bases at V and 7 bases at J, with 13 bases between. This CDR3 spans 15 amino acids. CDR1 and CDR2 (germline): SGDLS, YYNGEE. This CDR3 reads CASSVEGVRGEKLFF. In DNA, the CDR3 is TGTGCCAGCAGCGTAGAGGGGGTGAGAGGTGAAAAACTGTTTTTT.

Comment on this clone: Distinct nucleotide sequences in the sample also encode this CDR3. The rearrangement uses TRBV11-3 and TRBJ2-3; 11 bases map to TRBD2. V trimming: 4 bases; J trimming: 2 bases; junction bases outside the gene matches: 5. Germline V CDR1 and CDR2: SGHNT, YENEEA. This CDR3 spans 16 amino acids. The CDR3 DNA follows: TGTGCCAGCAGCTCTTTAGCGGGGGGGCCCACAGATACGCAGTATTTT. Protein: CASSSLAGGPTDTQYF.